The TCR beta chain under discussion was sequenced for a study of blood T cell repertoires in COVID-19 (dated by TCRdb to 2020 to 2021). Context from the whole study: Samples from collaborators originated in the United States, Italy and Spain and spanned both the acute and convalescent phases of COVID-19. The material from the prospective study consisted of cDNA or gDNA derived from T cells, B-cell-depleted T cells, or PBMCs. The dataset comprised deeply sampled blood TCRbeta repertoires from subjects exposed to, actively infected with, or recovered from COVID-19. The repertoires were made available in a free public database intended to serve as a resource for research on the immune response to SARS-CoV-2. Samples came from the ongoing ImmuneRACE study (first 160 participants) plus 1,254 subjects from 6 global collaborators. Sample metadata almost always included a de-identified subject ID, COVID-19 status, age in years and sex. Where HLA class I and class II types were available, the types were taken from metadata supplied by the sample provider, not from assay-based typing. Results and caveats for the whole study, not just this receptor: Clinical and demographic metadata were provided uncurated, with the amount varying by source and participant.

CDR1 and CDR2 are read off the germline V gene as SQVTM and ANQGSEA. V and J are truncated by 3 bases and 6 bases respectively, leaving an intervening sequence of 5 bases. Its CDR3 holds 10 amino acids, cysteine through phenylalanine. The CDR3 DNA has 30 bases and is translated from base 1. The collaborating institutions used their own protocols to collect whole blood in K2EDTA tubes. For TCRbeta analysis, collaborator samples were shipped as frozen whole blood, as isolated PBMCs, or as DNA extracted from either sample type. TCRbeta CDR3 regions were amplified from genomic DNA by means of the immunoSEQ Assay, a bias-controlled multiplex PCR. In the paper's pipeline: The number of nucleated cells in each sample was estimated from the amplification of reference gene primers within the assay. To quantify the absolute abundance of each unique TCRbeta CDR3 rearrangement, sequence reads were collapsed and filtered. For each sample, productive Simpson clonality was calculated by taking the square root of Simpson's diversity index across productive rearrangements. This is the immuneACCESS table as TCRdb keeps it, with only in-frame sequences that have V and J called. A part of the clones is gone; compared with another copy, unresolved V genes explain less than half, and the rest is unexplained. That table is the source of V, J and clone size, and D and trimming were worked out from the DNA. This sample is represented by roughly 90,000 clones; roughly 88% of them were singletons. Around 11% of the sample is held by the ten biggest clonotypes.

Points on this clone: Its antigen remains unidentified. No base quality information exists; no much larger clone differs at one position.

The chain is assembled from TRBV29-1 and TRBJ1-2; confidence is insufficient to name the D gene. The sequenced material came from peripheral blood. The clonotype originates from a human donor in a cohort sampled during active COVID-19. The nucleotide sequence reads TGCAGCGTTGAGCAGGATGGCTACACCTTC. The translation is CSVEQDGYTF.